The text below deals with one TCR beta chain. The antigen is unknown. This CDR3 comprises 15 residues. CDR1 is MNHNS and CDR2 is SASEGT in the germline V gene. V was shortened by 7 bases and J by 10 bases, with 25 bases between the two germline ends. Some clones are missing from TCRdb's copy, which holds only in-frame ones; the method was immunoSEQ multiplex PCR. The repertoire holds over 95,000 clones, 65% to 75% seen once, with around 2.7% in the top ten. This entry comes from a study of radiotherapy plus CTLA-4 blockade in lung cancer. Findings and caveats of the study: The study found tumor-derived TCR clones expanded in blood after radiotherapy plus ipilimumab.

The material was peripheral blood, obtained from a patient treated with radiotherapy plus ipilimumab. The origin of this receptor is a human donor with non-small cell lung cancer who had a partial response to radiotherapy plus ipilimumab. Some clones in this sample may be carry-over from other donors' samples. V is TRBV6-1 and J is TRBJ1-1; a weak D match, TRBD1 (6 bases). Here the CDR3 reads CASTLRGGARLAAFF. DNA of the CDR3: TGTGCCAGCACCCTTAGAGGGGGGGCGCGGTTGGCAGCTTTCTTT.